Here is one TCR beta chain with its context. Its antigen is not known. The sample belongs to a study of T cell responses to AZD1222 COVID-19 vaccine. The study, taken as a whole, reports: An increase in Spike-specific TCR breadth and depth was observed after two AZD1222 doses.

V was trimmed by 8 bases and J by 3 bases, leaving 17 bases between them. CDR3 length: 14 amino acids. Germline CDR1 is MNHEY and CDR2 is SVGAGI. Using immunoSEQ multiplex PCR, the repertoire was profiled, and TCRdb retains in-frame clones only, with some absent. The repertoire holds under 30,000 clones, with 80% to 95% as singletons. V and J are TRBV6-5 and TRBJ2-7; unclear D gene. The TCR sequence derives from an adult who received the AZD1222 COVID-19 vaccine. Material: peripheral blood, obtained 28 days after the second AZD1222 dose. CDR3 sequence: CASGPPGGYYEQYF. As DNA, the CDR3 is TGTGCCAGCGGCCCCCCGGGTGGTTACTACGAGCAGTACTTC.